The 15 T cell receptor beta chains below were found in one sample sequenced in a study of tumor-infiltrating lymphocytes in primary liver carcinoma. Unsorted whole blood yielded the blood RNA, and germline DNA was also extracted. From around 0.5 ug total RNA, TCR beta cDNA was generated with a primer in the constant region. Generation of the TCR beta libraries relied on three nested multiplex PCR rounds using slightly modified ARM-PCR. A C-beta reverse primer was combined with TRBV1-TRBV30 forward primers in the first two PCR rounds, and each round had around 11 cycles. TCRdb analysed the multiplex PCR reads with MiXCR anew, one entry per CDR3 protein. The sample carries fewer than 350,000 distinct CDR3 sequences, over 55% recorded once. Sequences were obtained from peripheral blood. All receptors come from a man between 35 and 55 years old with primary liver carcinoma and hepatitis B virus infection.

A remark on this clonotype: This sequence may be a read error, since a much larger clone differs from it by one base. The chain has TRBV29-1 and TRBJ1-2, with a weak D call TRBD1 (5 bases). Per the germline V gene, CDR1 is SQVTM and CDR2 is ANQGSEA. The CDR3 totals 13 residues. Trimming shortened V by 3 bases and J by 10 bases, and 18 bases separated the two germline ends. As DNA, the CDR3 is TGCAGCGTTGATTCTTTGAGGGGCGATGACTACACCTTC. Protein: CSVDSLRGDDYTF.

The chain couples TRBV5-1 to TRBJ2-1, with 7 positions matching TRBD1. The CDR3 spans 13 residues. Germline V gene lookup returns CDR1 SGHRS and CDR2 YFSETQ. J lost 7 bases, V lost 3 bases, and 4 bases had no gene match. This CDR3 is CASSSDRVNEQFF. CDR3 in DNA: TGCGCCAGCAGCTCTGACAGGGTTAATGAGCAGTTCTTC.

As to this clonotype: The germline gene is not matched at one end of the junction; a read error may be the cause. The gene calls are TRBV10-3 and TRBJ1-5; a weak D match, TRBD1 (6 bases). The CDR3 totals 15 residues. Germline V lookup: CDR1 ENHRY, CDR2 SYGVKD. The CDR3 sequence is CAISGTGYSNQPQHF. In nucleotides, the CDR3 is TGTGCCATCAGTGGAACAGGGTATAGCAATCAGCCCCAACATTTT.

The chain combines TRBV19 with TRBJ2-5; 13 bases are a match to TRBD2. The ends lost 5 bases at V and 6 bases at J; junction bases unmatched: 6. Germline lookup yields CDR1 LNHDA and CDR2 SQIVND (reference sequence). The CDR3 is 15 residues long. CDR3: CASSPRTSGSQTQYF. The CDR3 DNA sequence: TGTGCCAGTAGTCCGAGGACTAGCGGGAGCCAGACCCAGTACTTC.

Concerning this clonotype itself: The junction departs from germline at one end; a sequencing error may be responsible. CDR3 sequence (DNA): TGCGCCAGCAATGAGTCAAAAGCGGGAGTGGATACGCGCTATTTT. Amino acids: CASNESKAGVDTRYF. V usage is TRBV10-2 and J usage is TRBJ2-3; 8 positions match TRBD2. The CDR3 totals 15 residues. CDR1 and CDR2 (germline): WSHSY, SAAADI.

This clonotype was recorded once. The V gene is TRBV12-3 or TRBV12-4, the J gene TRBJ1-4; D unresolved. The CDR3 has 13 amino acids. The V end lost 0 bases, the J end lost 11 bases, and 10 bases lay between the germline ends. CDR3 sequence reads: CASSLARTEKLFF. CDR3 bases: TGTGCCAGCAGTTTAGCTAGGACCGAGAAACTGTTTTTT.

This clonotype turned up a few times. Mismatch with germline at one junction end may stem from a read error. The chain uses TRBV4-3 and TRBJ2-7, with a tentative D call TRBD2 (5 bases). CDR1 is LGHNA and CDR2 is YSLEER in the germline V gene. The CDR3 runs 16 residues. The CDR3 here is CASSQDLLEGYYVQYF. In DNA form, the CDR3 reads TGCGCCAGCAGCCAAGATCTACTAGAAGGCTACTACGTGCAGTACTTC.

To note about this clonotype: This clone may be a read error of a much larger clone one base away. V is TRBV6-1 and J is TRBJ2-5, with 8 nucleotides matching TRBD1. The ends lost 4 bases at V and 4 bases at J; junction bases unmatched: 5. Germline V gene sequence: CDR1 MNHNS, CDR2 SASEGT. This CDR3 is built from 14 residues. The CDR3 coding sequence is TGTGCCAGCAGTGGGACAGGGAGCATAGAGACCCAGTACTTC. Its protein product is CASSGTGSIETQYF.

Comment on this clonotype: Being one base from a much bigger clone, this may be a read error. The CDR3 end shows no conserved phenylalanine or tryptophan, and so a read error is likely. The CDR3 nucleotides are TGTGCCAGCAGTCCCGGGACAGGGTTAGGCACTGAAGCTTTCTCT. This encodes CASSPGTGLGTEAFS. The chain is built from TRBV6-1 and TRBJ1-1; TRBD1 agrees at 9 bases. Germline V gene data show CDR1 as MNHNS and CDR2 as SASEGT. This CDR3 spans 15 amino acids. The ends lost 5 bases at V and 4 bases at J; junction bases unmatched: 8.

Points on this clonotype: The germline gene is not matched at one end of the junction; a read error may be the cause. The chain couples TRBV10-2 to TRBJ2-5; TRBD2 matches 8 bases. In germline, CDR1 is WSHSY, CDR2 SAAADI. The CDR3 runs 16 residues. The CDR3 coding sequence is TGCGCCTGCAGTCGCGGACTAGCAGGAGGAGGGGAGACCCAGTACTTC. It specifies CACSRGLAGGGETQYF.

Ten or more counts support this clonotype. This chain uses TRBV4-2 with TRBJ2-1, with a weak D call TRBD2 (6 bases). Germline CDR1 and CDR2: LGHNA and YNFKEQ. The CDR3 consists of 15 residues. The germline V and J ends were trimmed by 4 bases and 8 bases, with 18 bases remaining between them. Here the CDR3 DNA reads TGTGCCAGCAGCCCAGGTAGCGGCCCAGAGGATGAGCAGTTCTTC. It codes for CASSPGSGPEDEQFF.

The chain recombines TRBV5-1 with TRBJ2-5, with D tentatively TRBD1 or TRBD2 (5 bases each). CDR1 is SGHRS, CDR2 YFSETQ, per germline. V lost 4 bases and J lost 5, with 15 bases in between. This CDR3 region has 14 residues. The CDR3 DNA sequence: TGCGCCAGCAGCATCGTGCAGGGACGCGAGACCCAGTACTTC. Its protein product is CASSIVQGRETQYF.

In its sample, this clonotype was seen many times. The chain combines TRBV5-6 with TRBJ2-3; a possible D gene is TRBD2 (6 bases). Trimming removed 3 bases from V and 0 bases from J, with 20 bases in between. CDR1 and CDR2 from the germline V gene are SGHDT and YYEEEE. The CDR3 is made up of 18 amino acids. The CDR3 loop is CASSYDLPGGTSTDTQYF. CDR3 DNA: TGTGCCAGCAGCTACGATCTACCCGGGGGTACTAGCACAGATACGCAGTATTTT. Drawing the rest from reference TRBV5-6 and TRBJ2-3, the complete variable domain is DAGVTQSPTHLIKTRGQQVTLRCSPKSGHDTVSWYQQALGQGPQFIFQYYEEEERQRGNFPDRFSGHQFPNYSSELNVNALLLGDSALYLCASSYDLPGGTSTDTQYFGPGTRLTVL.

Comment on this clonotype: A much larger clone lies one base from this, so it may be a read error. This chain links TRBV4-1 with TRBJ2-1; no clear D. The CDR3 has 12 residues. Per germline, CDR1 MGHRA and CDR2 YSYEKL. In nucleotides, the CDR3 is TGCGCCAGCAGCCAGGTCTACAATGATCAGTTCTTC. As protein: CASSQVYNDQFF.

About this clonotype itself: A much larger clonotype is one base distant, so this may be a read error. In DNA, the CDR3 is TGTGCCAGCAGGAAACAGGACGTTCCCTACGAGCAGTACTTC. Translation: CASRKQDVPYEQYF. The chain combines TRBV6-2 or TRBV6-3 with TRBJ2-7; TRBD1 is a possible D gene (5 bases). The germline V gene encodes CDR1 MNHEY and CDR2 SVGEGT. The CDR3 is made up of 14 amino acids. V was cut by 6 bases and J by 2 bases, with 14 bases left in between.